This T cell receptor (beta chain) was sequenced during a study of human T cells and chemical hapten exposure. Study-level results: PT1 expanded TCR counts and patch test score correlated positively. Sensitizing to DPC left TCRs with a frequency above 1 in 1000 unaltered. Alopecia affecting every donor means their immune response may not match healthy people's.

This clonotype was observed a handful of times. Its antigen is not identified. TCRdb called the RACE reads again in MiXCR, with one record for every CDR3 protein. The sample lists approximately 320,000 distinct CDR3 sequences, approximately 5% occurring once. Time point defined: pre-sensitization, week 0. Regarding treatment: therapeutic diphenylcyclopropenone sensitization with weekly scalp DPC. The CDR3 runs to 15 residues. CDR1 is SGHVS, CDR2 FQNEAQ, per germline. The V and J ends lost 5 bases and 4 bases, in that order; junction bases with no gene match: 9. This chain links TRBV7-8 with TRBJ2-7, with 9 positions matching TRBD2. The sequenced sample was whole blood, obtained in connection with sensitization to the hapten diphenylcyclopropenone (DPC). This receptor was taken from a woman under 30 with alopecia areata. Some clones in this sample may be carry-over from other donors' samples. In nucleotides, the CDR3 is TGTGCCAGCAGCCCCCGGGCGGGGGGGCTGTACGAGCAGTACTTC. Its protein is CASSPRAGGLYEQYF.